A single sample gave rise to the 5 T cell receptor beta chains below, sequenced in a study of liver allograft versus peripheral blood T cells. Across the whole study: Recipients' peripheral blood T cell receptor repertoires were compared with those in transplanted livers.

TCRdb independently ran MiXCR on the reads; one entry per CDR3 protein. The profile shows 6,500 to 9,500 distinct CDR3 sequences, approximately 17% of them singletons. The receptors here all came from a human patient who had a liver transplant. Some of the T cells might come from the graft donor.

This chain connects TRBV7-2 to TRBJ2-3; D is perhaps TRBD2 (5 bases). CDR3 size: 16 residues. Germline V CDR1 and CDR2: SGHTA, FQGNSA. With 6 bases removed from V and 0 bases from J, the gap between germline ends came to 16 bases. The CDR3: CASRSAAQTSTDTQYF. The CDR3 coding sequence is TGTGCCAGCAGGTCAGCGGCCCAAACAAGCACAGATACGCAGTATTTT.

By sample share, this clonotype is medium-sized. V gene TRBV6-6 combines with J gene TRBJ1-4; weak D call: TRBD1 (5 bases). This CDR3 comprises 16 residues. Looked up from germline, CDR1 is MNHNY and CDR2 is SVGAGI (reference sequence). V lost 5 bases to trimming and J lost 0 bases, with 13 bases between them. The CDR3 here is CASSERRGSTNEKLFF. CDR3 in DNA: TGTGCCAGCAGTGAGAGGAGGGGCTCAACTAATGAAAAACTGTTTTTT.

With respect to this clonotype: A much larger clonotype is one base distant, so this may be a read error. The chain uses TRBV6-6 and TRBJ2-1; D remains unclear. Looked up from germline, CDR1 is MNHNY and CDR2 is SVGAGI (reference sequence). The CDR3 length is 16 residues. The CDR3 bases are TGTGGCAGCAGTTACGGTGCGTCGAGCTCCTACAATGAGCAGTTCTTC. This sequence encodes CGSSYGASSSYNEQFF.

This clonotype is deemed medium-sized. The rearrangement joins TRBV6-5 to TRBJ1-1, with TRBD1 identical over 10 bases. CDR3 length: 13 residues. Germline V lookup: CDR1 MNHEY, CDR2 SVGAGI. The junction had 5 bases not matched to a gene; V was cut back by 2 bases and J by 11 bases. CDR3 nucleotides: TGTGCCAGCAGTTACCCGGGGACAGGGGTGGCTTTCTTT. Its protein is CASSYPGTGVAFF.

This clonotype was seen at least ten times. CDR3 DNA: TGTGCCAGCAGTCTTAACGTGGGGCGGGGTAATGAAAAACTGTTTTTT. It codes for CASSLNVGRGNEKLFF. The chain joins TRBV27 to TRBJ1-4, with a tentative D call TRBD1 (5 bases). V was clipped by 5 bases and J by 4 bases, with 17 bases between them. CDR3 length: 16 amino acids. Germline loops: CDR1 MNHEY, CDR2 SMNVEV (reference sequence).